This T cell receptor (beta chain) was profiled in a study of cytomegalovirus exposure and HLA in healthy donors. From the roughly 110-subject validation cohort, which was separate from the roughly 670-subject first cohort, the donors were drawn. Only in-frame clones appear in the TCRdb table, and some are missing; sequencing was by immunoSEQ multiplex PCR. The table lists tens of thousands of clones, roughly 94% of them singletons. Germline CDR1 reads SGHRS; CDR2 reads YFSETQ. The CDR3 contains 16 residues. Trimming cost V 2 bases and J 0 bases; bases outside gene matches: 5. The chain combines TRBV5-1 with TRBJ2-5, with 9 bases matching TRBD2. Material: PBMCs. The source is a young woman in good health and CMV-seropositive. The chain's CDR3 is CASSLNSGGYQETQYF. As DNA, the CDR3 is TGCGCCAGCAGCTTAAATAGCGGGGGCTACCAAGAGACCCAGTACTTC.